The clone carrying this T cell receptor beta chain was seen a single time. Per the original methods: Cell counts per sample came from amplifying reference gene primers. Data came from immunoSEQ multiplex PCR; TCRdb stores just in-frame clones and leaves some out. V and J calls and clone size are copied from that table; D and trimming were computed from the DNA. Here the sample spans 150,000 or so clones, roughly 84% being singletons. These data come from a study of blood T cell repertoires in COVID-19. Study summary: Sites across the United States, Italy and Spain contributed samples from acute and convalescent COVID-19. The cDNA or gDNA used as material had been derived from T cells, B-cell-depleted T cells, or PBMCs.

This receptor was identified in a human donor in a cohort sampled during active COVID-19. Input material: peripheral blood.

CDR3 in DNA: TGTGCCAGCAGCACCAGACAGGGGCCGAACACTGAAGCTTTCTTT. It is translated as CASSTRQGPNTEAFF. The chain joins TRBV5-4 to TRBJ1-1; the match to TRBD1 covers 8 bases. There are 15 residues in the CDR3. Germline CDR1 reads SGHNT; CDR2 reads YYREEE (reference sequence). J gave up 1 base and V 4 bases, and 6 bases lay outside the gene matches.